The T cell receptor (beta chain) described here comes from a study of T cells in Graves' hyperthyroidism and ophthalmopathy. Amplification of TCR beta CDR3 regions was performed using RNA transcripts as template. HTBI primers drove first-round RT-PCR of the TCR CDR3. TCRdb used MiXCR to reprocess the multiplex PCR reads, holding one entry per CDR3 protein. Of hundreds of thousands of distinct CDR3 sequences listed, about 15% are singletons. It was uncontrolled infection, other autoimmune disease, pregnancy or lactation that excluded patients. Clinical symptoms, serum thyroxine, TRAb, thyroid ultrasound and orbital computed tomography informed diagnoses. Findings and caveats of the study: A 13 V-J signature model discriminated ophthalmopathy versus stable hyperthyroidism. Blood also contained most expanded thyroid clonotypes above 0.001.

Worth noting for this clonotype: Its target is not known.

The germline gives CDR1 SGHTA, CDR2 FQGNSA. This CDR3 has 15 residues. Trimming removed 1 base from V and 9 bases from J, with 16 bases in between. The J gene is TRBJ2-1, the V gene TRBV7-2; tentatively, D is TRBD1 (7 bases). The source of this sequence is a woman between 45 and 65 years old with Graves' ophthalmopathy. What was sequenced was blood. This chain's CDR3 is CASSLGTGLGGEQFF. Here the CDR3 DNA reads TGTGCCAGCAGCTTAGGGACAGGCCTGGGGGGTGAGCAGTTCTTC.